Shown below are 13 T cell receptor beta chains from a single sample sequenced in a study of control samples from healthy donors and cancer patients. Assay: immunoSEQ multiplex PCR; the TCRdb copy retains only in-frame clones and omits some. The sample contains around 80,000 clones, 90% to 95% of which appear only once. Source material: blood. These receptors all stem from a man over 45 in good health.

The rearrangement joins TRBV24-1 to TRBJ2-7; D might be TRBD1 (6 bases). The V gene lost 7 bases and the J gene lost 5 bases, with 29 bases spanning the gap. Germline V CDR1 and CDR2: KGHDR, SFDVKD. The CDR3 spans 18 residues. CDR3 sequence (DNA): TGTGCCACCAGCCTATCTCTCCCCCACCGACAGGTTAAGGACGAGCAGTACTTC. This sequence encodes CATSLSLPHRQVKDEQYF.

This clone was seen a single time. The V and J genes are TRBV10-3 and TRBJ1-2; no firm D call. V lost 7 bases, J lost 4 bases, and 10 bases lay in between. The CDR3 contains 12 residues. CDR1 is ENHRY and CDR2 is SYGVKD in the germline V gene. The CDR3 region has the DNA TGTGCCATCATGAGGGTCGGCTATGGCTACACCTTC. It yields the protein CAIMRVGYGYTF.

J is TRBJ1-2 and V is TRBV7-9, with TRBD1 identical over 7 bases. V was clipped by 5 bases and J by 4 bases; unmatched bases: 4. This CDR3 comprises 13 residues. Germline V CDR1 and CDR2: SEHNR, FQNEAQ (reference sequence). In DNA form, the CDR3 reads TGTGCCAGCAGCCCCGGACAGGTCTATGGCTACACCTTC. Translated, it gives CASSPGQVYGYTF.

V usage is TRBV29-1 and J usage is TRBJ1-1; tentative D call: TRBD1 (5 bases). Germline V gene data show CDR1 as SQVTM and CDR2 as ANQGSEA. Trimming removed 6 bases at V and 1 base at J, with 12 bases between. The CDR3 extends over 13 amino acids. CDR3 protein: CSVSRAANTEAFF. The CDR3, as DNA: TGCAGCGTGAGCAGGGCCGCGAACACTGAAGCTTTCTTT.

The rearrangement uses TRBV7-8 and TRBJ1-1; D perhaps matches TRBD1 (6 bases). V was shortened by 3 bases and J by 8 bases, with 19 bases between the two germline ends. Per the germline V gene, CDR1 is SGHVS and CDR2 is FQNEAQ. The CDR3 covers 15 residues. The DNA for the CDR3 is TGTGCCAGCAGCTTTAATCGGGGGCAAGGGGTAGAAGCTTTCTTT. Protein: CASSFNRGQGVEAFF.

The genes are TRBV10-3 and TRBJ1-2; no firm D call. Trimming pared 6 bases from V and 4 bases from J, leaving 15 bases between. The CDR3 spans 14 residues. Germline assignment: CDR1 ENHRY and CDR2 SYGVKD. The chain's CDR3 is CAIRASSRLYGYTF. The CDR3 nucleotides read TGTGCCATCAGGGCTAGTTCACGGCTCTATGGCTACACCTTC.

This sequence joins TRBV10-3 and TRBJ1-2; TRBD1 is a possible D gene (6 bases). The V gene's germline CDR1 is ENHRY and CDR2 SYGVKD. V lost 0 bases to trimming and J lost 8 bases, with 16 bases between them. The CDR3 extends over 15 amino acids. The CDR3 sequence is CAISESWGANDGYTF. Written as DNA, the CDR3 is TGTGCCATCAGTGAGTCGTGGGGGGCGAACGACGGCTACACCTTC.

The V call is TRBV7-2, the J call TRBJ1-2; D perhaps matches TRBD1 (5 bases). The V gene lost 3 bases and the J gene lost 6 bases, with 8 bases spanning the gap. CDR3 length: 12 residues. CDR1 and CDR2 from the germline V gene are SGHTA and FQGNSA. The CDR3 DNA sequence: TGTGCCAGCAGCTTCAACAGGAATGGCTACACCTTC. This sequence encodes CASSFNRNGYTF.

The chain is built from TRBV5-1 and TRBJ2-7; 8 bases fit TRBD1. After removal of 3 bases from V and 6 bases from J, the junction contained 11 bases not matched to a gene. This CDR3 has 15 residues. Germline loops: CDR1 SGHRS, CDR2 YFSETQ. The CDR3 sequence is CASSSRTGSIGEQYF. The CDR3 DNA follows: TGCGCCAGCAGCTCTCGGACAGGGTCAATCGGCGAGCAGTACTTC.

This chain connects TRBV30 to TRBJ1-1; 11 bases match TRBD1. Germline values: CDR1 GTSNPN, CDR2 SVGIG (reference sequence). The CDR3 contains 20 residues. The V gene end was trimmed by 1 base and the J gene end by 0 bases; junction bases not matched to a gene: 16. The DNA for the CDR3 is TGTGCCTGGAGTGGGACAGGGGGCCTTTGGGGGGAGATTTTGAACACTGAAGCTTTCTTT. Its translation is CAWSGTGGLWGEILNTEAFF.

This clone was detected once. V is TRBV7-8 and J is TRBJ1-2, with D maybe TRBD1 (5 bases). The CDR3 is made up of 14 amino acids. Germline CDR1 is SGHVS and CDR2 is FQNEAQ. Between the trimmed V and J ends, which lost 6 bases and 2 bases, there was a span of 13 bases. In DNA, the CDR3 is TGTGCCAGCAGTTTCGGGACGGCGAACTATGGCTACACCTTC. Its protein is CASSFGTANYGYTF.

The J gene is TRBJ2-7, the V gene TRBV6-6, with TRBD1 matching 10 bases. The CDR3 contains 16 residues. From germline, CDR1 is MNHNY and CDR2 SVGAGI (reference sequence). V was pared by 7 bases and J by 7 bases, with 16 bases of the junction left unmatched. CDR3 residues: CASTPPPGQGRVEQYF. CDR3 sequence (DNA): TGTGCCAGCACTCCTCCTCCGGGACAGGGGAGGGTGGAGCAGTACTTC.

This CDR3 is CASSYRGAEGYTF. DNA of the CDR3: TGTGCCAGCAGTTACCGGGGGGCGGAAGGCTACACCTTC. The chain couples TRBV6-6 to TRBJ1-2, with a tentative D call TRBD1 (6 bases). This CDR3 region has 13 residues. Germline CDR1 reads MNHNY; CDR2 reads SVGAGI (reference sequence). V was trimmed by 2 bases and J by 8 bases, leaving 12 bases between them.